What follows are 16 T cell receptor beta chains derived from one specimen sequenced in a study of cytomegalovirus exposure and HLA in healthy donors. The PCR was carried out with 60 Vbeta primers and 13 Jbeta primers. Assay used: immunoSEQ multiplex PCR; TCRdb lists only in-frame clones, some missing. The sample has about 190,000 clones, 79% seen once; the top ten hold approximately 1.5%. The sample consisted of PBMCs. These receptor sequences come from a young woman in good health and CMV-seronegative.

V usage is TRBV5-1 and J usage is TRBJ1-1, with D perhaps matching TRBD1 (5 bases). V lost 2 bases and J lost 5, with 13 bases in between. Germline lookup yields CDR1 SGHRS and CDR2 YFSETQ. The CDR3 consists of 14 residues. The CDR3 nucleotides are TGCGCCAGCAGCTTAGGCGGGGCGAGTACTGAAGCTTTCTTT. Its protein is CASSLGGASTEAFF.

J is TRBJ2-6 and V is TRBV19, with 9 nucleotides matching TRBD1. The CDR3 contains 17 residues. From germline, CDR1 is LNHDA and CDR2 SQIVND (reference sequence). V lost 3 bases to trimming and J lost 4 bases; unmatched junction nucleotides: 7. The chain's CDR3 is CASSIQGQGTGANVLTF. CDR3 in DNA: TGTGCCAGTAGTATCCAGGGACAGGGCACAGGGGCCAACGTCCTGACTTTC. Based on the CDR3 plus reference TRBV19 and TRBJ2-6, the full variable domain is DGGITQSPKYLFRKEGQNVTLSCEQNLNHDAMYWYRQDPGQGLRLIYYSQIVNDFQKGDIAEGYSVSREKKESFPLTVTSAQKNPTAFYLCASSIQGQGTGANVLTFGAGSRLTVL.

The rearrangement uses TRBV7-9 and TRBJ1-1, with 7 nucleotides matching TRBD1. Looked up from germline, CDR1 is SEHNR and CDR2 is FQNEAQ (reference sequence). Unmatched junction bases numbered 3, after V lost 4 bases and J lost 4 bases. This CDR3 region has 13 residues. The CDR3 DNA sequence: TGTGCCAGCAGCTCGACAGGGAGCACTGAAGCTTTCTTT. It yields the protein CASSSTGSTEAFF.

This chain joins TRBV9 and TRBJ2-5; the D gene is possibly TRBD1 (6 bases). The CDR3 contains 15 residues. Per germline, CDR1 SGDLS and CDR2 YYNGEE. The V end lost 4 bases, the J end lost 7 bases, and 20 bases lay between the germline ends. The CDR3 region is CASSPTTGTKRTQYF. The CDR3 DNA sequence: TGTGCCAGCAGCCCTACGACAGGTACCAAGAGGACCCAGTACTTC.

This clone was found a few times. This chain connects TRBV5-4 to TRBJ1-6, with 8 bases fitting TRBD1. This CDR3 has 14 residues. CDR1 is SGHNT, CDR2 YYREEE, per germline (reference sequence). The V segment lost 4 bases and the J segment 10 bases; nucleotides outside the gene matches: 7. This CDR3 reads CASSEDRDQSPLHF. CDR3 in DNA: TGTGCCAGCAGCGAGGACAGGGACCAGTCACCCCTCCACTTT. Filled out from reference TRBV5-4 and TRBJ1-6, the complete variable domain reads ETGVTQSPTHLIKTRGQQVTLRCSSQSGHNTVSWYQQALGQGPQFIFQYYREEENGRGNFPPRFSGLQFPNYSSELNVNALELDDSALYLCASSEDRDQSPLHFGNGTRLTVT.

The chain uses TRBV11-2 and TRBJ1-5, with 7 nucleotides matching TRBD1. Germline V CDR1 and CDR2: SGHAT, FQNNGV. V shed 5 bases, J shed 3 bases, and the junction held 4 bases outside the gene matches. The CDR3 spans 14 residues. CDR3 loop: CASSPGQPNQPQHF. The CDR3 DNA follows: TGTGCCAGCAGCCCGGGACAGCCCAATCAGCCCCAGCATTTT.

This chain connects TRBV27 to TRBJ2-3; 9 bases are shared with TRBD2. The CDR3 consists of 17 residues. J gave up 0 bases and V 3 bases, and 7 bases lay outside the gene matches. Germline V lookup: CDR1 MNHEY, CDR2 SMNVEV (reference sequence). The CDR3, as DNA: TGTGCCAGCAGTTTTGGACTAGCGCCTCCTAGCACAGATACGCAGTATTTT. It translates to CASSFGLAPPSTDTQYF.

The J gene is TRBJ1-3, the V gene TRBV27, with 10 bases that match TRBD1. The V and J ends lost 2 bases and 6 bases, in that order; junction bases with no gene match: 10. The CDR3 length is 17 residues. The germline V gene has CDR1 MNHEY and CDR2 SMNVEV (reference sequence). The CDR3 DNA is TGTGCCAGCAGTTTAAGGACAGGGGGAAATGGAGAAAACACCATATATTTT. Translating gives CASSLRTGGNGENTIYF.

The chain couples TRBV28 to TRBJ2-3; possibly TRBD2 for D (6 bases). V was trimmed by 5 bases and J by 1 base, leaving 13 bases between them. CDR3 length equals 15 residues. Germline V gene sequence: CDR1 MDHEN, CDR2 SYDVKM. CDR3 coding DNA: TGTGCCAGCAGTCTGGCGCCTAGCGGCACAGATACGCAGTATTTT. Its translation is CASSLAPSGTDTQYF.

The chain has TRBV7-3 and TRBJ1-2; TRBD1 aligns across 7 bases. After removal of 3 bases from V and 4 bases from J, the junction contained 11 bases not matched to a gene. The CDR3 has 16 residues. Germline assignment: CDR1 SGHTA and CDR2 FQGTGA. CDR3 DNA sequence: TGTGCCAGCAGCTTCAATCCGGGACAGAGAGCCTATGGCTACACCTTC. Its translation is CASSFNPGQRAYGYTF.

This clone has only a few counts. The J gene is TRBJ1-5, the V gene TRBV5-1; 7 nucleotides match TRBD1. Looked up from germline, CDR1 is SGHRS and CDR2 is YFSETQ. The CDR3 runs to 14 residues. Germline trimming cut 4 bases from V and 8 bases from J; bases unmatched to any gene: 9. The CDR3 coding sequence is TGCGCCAGCAGCCCGAGGACAGGCAGTGAGCCCCAGCATTTT. Translated: CASSPRTGSEPQHF.

This chain links TRBV19 with TRBJ1-6, with D maybe TRBD1 (5 bases). Germline V gives CDR1 LNHDA, CDR2 SQIVND (reference sequence). The CDR3 spans 15 residues. V was pared by 1 base and J by 9 bases, with 13 bases between. For the CDR3, the DNA is TGTGCCAGTAGTATAGGACAGCAACTGATTTCACCCCTCCACTTT. It codes for CASSIGQQLISPLHF.

The CDR3 sequence is CASSLAPGQGYQPQHF. The CDR3 bases are TGCGCCAGCAGCTTGGCCCCGGGACAGGGCTATCAGCCCCAGCATTTT. The chain joins TRBV5-1 to TRBJ1-5; 9 nucleotides align to TRBD1. This CDR3 comprises 16 residues. Trimming cost V 0 bases and J 5 bases; bases outside gene matches: 6. Germline lookup yields CDR1 SGHRS and CDR2 YFSETQ.

J is TRBJ1-5 and V is TRBV7-9; 7 bases line up with TRBD1. Trimming cost V 5 bases and J 0 bases; bases outside gene matches: 4. The V gene's germline CDR1 is SEHNR and CDR2 FQNEAQ (reference sequence). CDR3 size: 15 residues. This chain's CDR3 is CASSEGQTSNQPQHF. CDR3 in DNA: TGTGCCAGCAGCGAGGGACAGACTAGCAATCAGCCCCAGCATTTT. The variable domain in full, with the rest retrieved from reference TRBV7-9 and TRBJ1-5, is DTGVSQNPRHKITKRGQNVTFRCDPISEHNRLYWYRQTLGQGPEFLTYFQNEAQLEKSRLLSDRFSAERPKGSFSTLEIQRTEQGDSAMYLCASSEGQTSNQPQHFGDGTRLSIL.

This sequence joins TRBV7-9 and TRBJ2-5; 7 bases match TRBD2. V lost 4 bases to trimming and J lost 5 bases; unmatched junction nucleotides: 22. This CDR3 is built from 19 residues. Germline assignment: CDR1 SEHNR and CDR2 FQNEAQ (reference sequence). The CDR3 here is CASSSFPLGLPPIGETQYF. The CDR3 DNA sequence: TGTGCCAGCAGCTCATTCCCCCTGGGACTACCACCCATAGGGGAGACCCAGTACTTC.

This clone turned up a few times. The chain is built from TRBV6-5 and TRBJ2-3; no firm D call. The CDR3 sequence is 15 residues long. Looked up from germline, CDR1 is MNHEY and CDR2 is SVGAGI. V was clipped by 2 bases and J by 0 bases, with 9 bases between them. As DNA, the CDR3 is TGTGCCAGCAGTTACGGTGCAGTCAGCACAGATACGCAGTATTTT. Translating it yields CASSYGAVSTDTQYF.